This T cell receptor (beta chain) stems from a study of PD-1 blockade in classical Hodgkin lymphoma. The CDR3 contains 13 residues. The V gene's germline CDR1 is SGHDT and CDR2 YYEEEE. The V gene end was trimmed by 4 bases and the J gene end by 10 bases; junction bases not matched to a gene: 6. All trial patients relapsed after autologous stem cell transplantation. Note on this clone: Its antigen remains unidentified.

The assay was immunoSEQ multiplex PCR, and TCRdb's table has in-frame clones only and misses some. This sample has over 10,000 clones, with about 93% found just once. Study-level results: Patients with an early start, nivolumab under 1 year after ASCT, were excluded.

This receptor was identified in a human donor with classical Hodgkin lymphoma. The rearrangement uses TRBV5-6 and TRBJ2-3; 10 bases agree with TRBD2. Specimen: peripheral blood mononuclear cells (PBMCs), collected at baseline. CDR3 sequence: CASSGAGTSAQYF. Written as DNA, the CDR3 is TGTGCCAGCAGCGGAGCCGGGACTAGCGCGCAGTATTTT. The full variable domain, completed using reference TRBV5-6 and TRBJ2-3, is DAGVTQSPTHLIKTRGQQVTLRCSPKSGHDTVSWYQQALGQGPQFIFQYYEEEERQRGNFPDRFSGHQFPNYSSELNVNALLLGDSALYLCASSGAGTSAQYFGPGTRLTVL.